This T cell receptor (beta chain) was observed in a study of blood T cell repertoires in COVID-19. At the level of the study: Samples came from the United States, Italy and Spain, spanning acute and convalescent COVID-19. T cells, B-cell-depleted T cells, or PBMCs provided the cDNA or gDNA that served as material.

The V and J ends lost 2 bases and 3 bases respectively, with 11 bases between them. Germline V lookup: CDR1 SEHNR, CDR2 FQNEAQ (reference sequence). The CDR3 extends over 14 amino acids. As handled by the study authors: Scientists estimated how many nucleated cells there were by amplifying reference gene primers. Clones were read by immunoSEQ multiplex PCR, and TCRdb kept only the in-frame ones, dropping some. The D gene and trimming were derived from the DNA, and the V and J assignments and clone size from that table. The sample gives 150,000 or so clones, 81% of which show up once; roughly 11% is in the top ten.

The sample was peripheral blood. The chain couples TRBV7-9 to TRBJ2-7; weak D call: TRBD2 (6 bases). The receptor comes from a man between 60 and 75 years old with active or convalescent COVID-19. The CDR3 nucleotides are TGTGCCAGCAGCTTACTCGGCGGGGTCTACGAGCAGTACTTC. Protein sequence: CASSLLGGVYEQYF.